This paragraph covers one T cell receptor beta chain sequence. The ends were cut back, 0 bases at V and 1 base at J, with 9 bases in the middle. The length of the CDR3 is 15 residues. CDR1 MNHEY and CDR2 SVGAGI come from the germline V gene. Measured with immunoSEQ multiplex PCR; TCRdb has only the in-frame clones, and not every one. The sample includes about 35,000 clones, about 92% of them seen just once. The data stem from a study of OX40 agonist ivuxolimab in advanced cancers. Across the whole study: An agonistic human IgG2 monoclonal antibody against OX40 (CD134) was given.

This clonotype was obtained from an adult with an advanced solid tumor such as melanoma, head and neck, liver or kidney cancer. This chain connects TRBV6-5 to TRBJ1-1; a weak D match, TRBD1 (6 bases). Sample: CD4+ or CD8+ T cells sorted from blood, taken in a trial of the OX40 agonist ivuxolimab. CDR3 nucleotide sequence: TGTGCCAGCAGTTACTCGATACAGGGGAACACTGAAGCTTTCTTT. Protein product: CASSYSIQGNTEAFF.